Listed below are T cell receptor beta chains from one sample, sequenced in a study of blood T cell repertoires in COVID-19. TCRdb keeps only in-frame clones here, not all; method: immunoSEQ multiplex PCR. There are about 200,000 clones in the sample; around 90% occur only once, and less than 7.5% lies in the top ten. Sequenced input: peripheral blood. These receptors originate from a man aged 55 to 70 who had recovered from COVID-19. Each CDR3 is given with its conserved first and last residue. D genes are given only for firm matches. Rows give clone size only sometimes, using once, few, many, or a class for an expanded clone.

clone_size	v_call	j_call	d_call	cdr3_nt	cdr3_aa
-	TRBV18	TRBJ1-4	TRBD1	TGTGCCAGCTCACCACCGGGGCAGGGGGAAGGAAAACTGTTTTTT	CASSPPGQGEGKLFF
-	TRBV2	TRBJ1-5	-	TGTGCCAGCAGTGAGGAAGGGGCCAGCAATCAGCCCCAGCATTTT	CASSEEGASNQPQHF
-	TRBV19	TRBJ1-2	-	TGTGCCAGTAGTATATTGGCCGTCAACACCTATGGCTACACCTTC	CASSILAVNTYGYTF
-	TRBV7-2	TRBJ1-1	-	TGTGCCAGCAGCTTTACACGGGGGAACACTGAAGCTTTCTTT	CASSFTRGNTEAFF
-	TRBV11-3	TRBJ2-3	-	TGTGCCAGCAGCTCCCGAGCTGATACGCAGTATTTT	CASSSRADTQYF
few	TRBV3-1/TRBV3-2	TRBJ1-4	TRBD1	TGTGCCAGCAGCCCGACAGGGGTTAGTGAAAAACTGTTTTTT	CASSPTGVSEKLFF
-	TRBV28	TRBJ2-7	-	TGTGCCAGCGGATACAGCTACGAGCAGTACTTC	CASGYSYEQYF
-	TRBV12-5	TRBJ2-2	TRBD1	TGTGCTAGTGGTTCGGGACAGGGGAATACCGGGGAGCTGTTTTTT	CASGSGQGNTGELFF
-	TRBV30	TRBJ2-2	-	TGTGCCTGGAGTGCAGGGGCGCAAAACACCGGGGAGCTGTTTTTT	CAWSAGAQNTGELFF
-	TRBV9	TRBJ2-7	-	TGTGCCAGCAGCCCCCGTCCAGGGCAGTACGAGCAGTACTTC	CASSPRPGQYEQYF
-	TRBV6-5	TRBJ1-2	-	TGTGCCAGCAGTTACCGGGGGTGGGGTAACTATGGCTACACCTTC	CASSYRGWGNYGYTF
-	TRBV6-5	TRBJ1-1	TRBD1	TGTGCCAGCAGGCCTACAGGGGGCGGTGAAGCTTTCTTT	CASRPTGGGEAFF
-	TRBV15	TRBJ2-5	TRBD1	TGTGCCACCAGCAGAGAGAGGTCAGGGGGCATCGAGACCCAGTACTTC	CATSRERSGGIETQYF
-	TRBV27	TRBJ1-6	-	TGTGCCAGCAGTTTATCGCCCCAACAGGGCAGAGATAATTCACCCCTCCACTTT	CASSLSPQQGRDNSPLHF
-	TRBV27	TRBJ2-3	-	TGTGCCAGCAGTTTATATTCTTCCCGGGGGGATACGCAGTATTTT	CASSLYSSRGDTQYF
-	TRBV12-3/TRBV12-4	TRBJ2-1	TRBD2	TGTGCCAGCAGTTTACTAGCGGTTGGTGAGCAGTTCTTC	CASSLLAVGEQFF
-	TRBV19	TRBJ2-1	TRBD2	TGTGCCAGTAGCTCCCGGGGGGGGCACTACAATGAGCAGTTCTTC	CASSSRGGHYNEQFF
-	TRBV19	TRBJ1-2	TRBD1	TGTGCCAGTAGTATGGGACAGGGGAATTTATATGGCTACACCTTC	CASSMGQGNLYGYTF
-	TRBV5-6	TRBJ1-4	-	TGTGCCAGCAGCTCCCCGGGTCTAGTAAAACTGTTTTTT	CASSSPGLVKLFF
-	TRBV5-4	TRBJ1-1	TRBD1	TGTGCCAGCAGCGGGGTGAGGGACAGGCACCTTAACACTGAAGCTTTCTTT	CASSGVRDRHLNTEAFF
-	TRBV19	TRBJ2-7	TRBD1	TGTGCCAGTAGTATAGACGGGACAGGAGGGGAGCAGTACTTC	CASSIDGTGGEQYF
-	TRBV7-2	TRBJ2-2	-	TGTGCCAGCAGCCCCCGTTTGGGGAGTCGGACCGGGGAGCTGTTTTTT	CASSPRLGSRTGELFF
-	TRBV6-2/TRBV6-3	TRBJ2-7	TRBD2	TGTGCCAGCAGTTTTCTCACCGGACTAGCGGACTACGAGCAGTACTTC	CASSFLTGLADYEQYF
-	TRBV10-3	TRBJ2-7	TRBD2	TGTGCCATCCAGGGACTAGCGGACGAGCAGTACTTC	CAIQGLADEQYF
-	TRBV19	TRBJ2-3	TRBD2	TGTGCCAGTAGTGTTAGTAGCGGGAGGGCCACAGATACGCAGTATTTT	CASSVSSGRATDTQYF
-	TRBV14	TRBJ2-2	TRBD1	TGTGCCAGCAGCCAAGTAGGGACAGTCACCGGGGAGCTGTTTTTT	CASSQVGTVTGELFF
-	TRBV6-5	TRBJ1-2	-	TGTGCCAGCAGTTACCGGGAAATTAACTATGGCTACACCTTC	CASSYREINYGYTF
-	TRBV30	TRBJ2-3	-	TGTGCCTGGGGTGCCCAGGGGGATACGCAGTATTTT	CAWGAQGDTQYF
-	TRBV19	TRBJ1-1	TRBD1	TGTGCCATCAGCCGGGACAGGAACACTGAAGCTTTCTTT	CAISRDRNTEAFF
-	TRBV20-1	TRBJ1-3	-	TGCAGTGCTAGTCCAAGGACAGCTGGAAACACCATATATTTT	CSASPRTAGNTIYF
-	TRBV12-3/TRBV12-4	TRBJ1-5	-	TGTGCCAGCAGTTTACGGGGGGGTCAGCCCCAGCATTTT	CASSLRGGQPQHF